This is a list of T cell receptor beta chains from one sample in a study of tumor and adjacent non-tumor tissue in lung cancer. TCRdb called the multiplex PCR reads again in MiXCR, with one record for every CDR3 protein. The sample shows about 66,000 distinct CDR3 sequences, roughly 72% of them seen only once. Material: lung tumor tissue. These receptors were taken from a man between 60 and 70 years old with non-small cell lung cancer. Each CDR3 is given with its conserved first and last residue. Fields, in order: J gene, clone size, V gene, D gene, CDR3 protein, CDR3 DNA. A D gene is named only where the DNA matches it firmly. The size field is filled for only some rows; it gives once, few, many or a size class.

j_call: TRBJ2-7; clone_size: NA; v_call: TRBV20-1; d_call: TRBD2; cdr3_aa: CSARKGVAGGREQYF; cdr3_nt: TGCAGTGCTAGAAAAGGAGTAGCGGGAGGACGAGAACAGTATTTC
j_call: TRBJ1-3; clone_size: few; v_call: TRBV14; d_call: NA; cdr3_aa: CASSQRSGPGNTIYF; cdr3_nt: TGTGCCAGCAGCCAGAGGTCAGGGCCGGGAAACACCATATATTTT
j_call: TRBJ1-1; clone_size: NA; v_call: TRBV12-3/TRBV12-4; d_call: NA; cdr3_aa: CTSSPDVNAEAFF; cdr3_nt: TGTACCAGCAGTCCCGACGTGAACGCCGAAGCTTTCTTT
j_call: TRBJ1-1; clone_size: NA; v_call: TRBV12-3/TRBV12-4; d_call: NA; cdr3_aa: CAISLRTDKQGTEAFF; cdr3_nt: TGTGCCATTAGTCTAAGAACCGACAAACAGGGCACCGAAGCTTTCTTT
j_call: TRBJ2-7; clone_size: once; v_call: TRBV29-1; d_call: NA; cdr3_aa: CSVGLVNEQCF; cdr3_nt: TGCAGCGTTGGGCTAGTAAACGAGCAGTGCTTC
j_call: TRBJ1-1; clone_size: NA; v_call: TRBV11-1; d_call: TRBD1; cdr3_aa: CASSLDRADTEAFF; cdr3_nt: TGTGCCAGCAGCCTGGACAGGGCGGACACTGAAGCTTTCTTT
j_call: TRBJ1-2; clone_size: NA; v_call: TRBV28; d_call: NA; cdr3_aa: CASREGPGSRVTYGYTF; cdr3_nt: TGTGCCAGCAGGGAAGGTCCAGGGTCAAGGGTGACCTACGGCTACACCTTC
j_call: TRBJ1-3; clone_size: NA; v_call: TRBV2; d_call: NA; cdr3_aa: CARSKGDSGNTIYF; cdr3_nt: TGTGCCAGGAGCAAGGGGGACTCTGGAAACACCATATATTTT
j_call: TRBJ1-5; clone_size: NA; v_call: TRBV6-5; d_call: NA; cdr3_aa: CASSYSEGNQPLHF; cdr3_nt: TGTGCCAGCAGTTATTCGGAGGGTAATCAGCCCCTGCATTTT
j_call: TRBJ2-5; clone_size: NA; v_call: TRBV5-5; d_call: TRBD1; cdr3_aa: CASTPQGIQETQYF; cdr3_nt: TGTGCCAGTACCCCACAGGGGATCCAAGAGACCCAGTACTTC
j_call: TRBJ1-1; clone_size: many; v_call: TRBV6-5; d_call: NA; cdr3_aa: CAIGRVNTEAFF; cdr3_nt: TGTGCCATCGGAAGGGTGAACACTGAAGCTTTCTTT
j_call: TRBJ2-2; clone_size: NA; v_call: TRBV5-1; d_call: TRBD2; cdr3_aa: CASSSRTSGANTGELFF; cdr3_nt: TGCGCCAGCAGCTCGCGGACTAGCGGGGCGAACACCGGGGAGCTGTTTTTT
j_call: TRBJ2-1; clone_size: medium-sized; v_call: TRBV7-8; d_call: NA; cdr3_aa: CASSTNRAYNEQFF; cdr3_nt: TGTGCCAGCAGCACGAACAGAGCCTACAATGAGCAGTTCTTC
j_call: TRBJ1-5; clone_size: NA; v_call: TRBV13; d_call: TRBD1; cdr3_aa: CVSSLGQAVGAQHF; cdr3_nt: TGTGTCAGCAGCTTAGGACAGGCTGTCGGGGCCCAGCATTTT
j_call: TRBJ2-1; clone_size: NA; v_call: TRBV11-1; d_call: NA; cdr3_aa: CASSGSDVQFF; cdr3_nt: TGTGCCAGCAGTGGGAGCGATGTTCAGTTCTTC
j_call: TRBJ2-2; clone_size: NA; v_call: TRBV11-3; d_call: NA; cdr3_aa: CARSLDLGGELFF; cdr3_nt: TGTGCCAGAAGCTTAGATTTGGGCGGGGAGCTGTTTTTC